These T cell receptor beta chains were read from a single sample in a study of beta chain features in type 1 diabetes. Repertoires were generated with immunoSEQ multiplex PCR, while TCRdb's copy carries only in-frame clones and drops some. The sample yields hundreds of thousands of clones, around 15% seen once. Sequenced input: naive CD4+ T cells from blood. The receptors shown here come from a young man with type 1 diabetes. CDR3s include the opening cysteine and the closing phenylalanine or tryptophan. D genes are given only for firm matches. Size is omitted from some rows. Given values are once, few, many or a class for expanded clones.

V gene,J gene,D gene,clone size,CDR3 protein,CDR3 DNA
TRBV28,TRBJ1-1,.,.,CASTHGGPWLTEAFF,TGTGCCAGCACCCACGGGGGACCGTGGCTCACTGAAGCTTTCTTT
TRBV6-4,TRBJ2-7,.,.,CASSDSRDRPYEQYF,TGTGCCAGCAGTGACTCTCGAGACAGACCCTACGAGCAGTACTTC
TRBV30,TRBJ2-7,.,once,CAWRGTDEQYF,TGTGCCTGGAGGGGGACCGACGAGCAGTACTTC
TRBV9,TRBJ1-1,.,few,CASSVATRGTEAFF,TGTGCCAGCAGCGTAGCTACGAGGGGGACTGAAGCTTTCTTT
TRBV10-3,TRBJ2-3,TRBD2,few,CAISGRYTDTQYF,TGTGCCATTAGCGGGAGGTACACAGATACGCAGTATTTT
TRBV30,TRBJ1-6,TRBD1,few,CAWSRTGAPPLHF,TGTGCCTGGAGTAGGACAGGGGCCCCACCCCTCCACTTT
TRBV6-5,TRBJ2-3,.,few,CASSYQSLPGTDTQYF,TGTGCCAGCAGTTACCAAAGCCTTCCGGGCACAGATACGCAGTATTTT
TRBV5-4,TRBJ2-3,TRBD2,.,CASSDGGTGLATDTQYF,TGTGCCAGCAGTGACGGGGGGACGGGACTAGCGACAGATACGCAGTATTTT
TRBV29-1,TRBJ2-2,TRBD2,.,CSSSGSGDTGELFF,TGCAGCTCCAGCGGGAGTGGGGACACCGGGGAGCTGTTTTTT
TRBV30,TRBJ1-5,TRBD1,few,CAWDRVMGNQPQHF,TGTGCCTGGGACAGGGTTATGGGCAATCAGCCCCAGCATTTT
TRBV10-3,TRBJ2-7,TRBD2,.,CAISPAGELTYEQYF,TGTGCCATCAGCCCGGCGGGAGAACTTACCTACGAGCAGTACTTC
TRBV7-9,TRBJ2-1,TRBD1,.,CASSPRLDRENYNEQFF,TGTGCCAGCAGCCCCCGCCTCGACAGGGAGAATTACAATGAGCAGTTCTTC
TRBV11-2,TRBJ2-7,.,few,CASSRIRGRNYEQYF,TGTGCCAGCAGCCGTATCCGGGGGAGAAACTACGAGCAGTACTTC
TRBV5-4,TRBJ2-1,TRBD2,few,CASSPWLVAGANEQFF,TGTGCCAGCAGCCCCTGGCTGGTAGCGGGAGCCAATGAGCAGTTCTTC
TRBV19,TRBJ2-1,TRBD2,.,CASSPLGLAGNEQFF,TGTGCCAGTAGTCCCCTCGGACTAGCGGGCAATGAGCAGTTCTTC
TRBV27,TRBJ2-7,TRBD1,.,CASSLSVSGGETYEQYF,TGTGCCAGCAGTTTATCCGTTTCAGGGGGAGAAACCTACGAGCAGTACTTC
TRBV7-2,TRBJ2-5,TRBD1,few,CASSFQGAETQYF,TGTGCCAGCAGCTTTCAGGGGGCAGAGACCCAGTACTTC
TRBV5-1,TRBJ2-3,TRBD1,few,CASSWGQDTDTQYF,TGCGCCAGCAGCTGGGGACAGGACACAGATACGCAGTATTTT
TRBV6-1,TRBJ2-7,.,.,CASTHPDSREQYF,TGTGCCAGCACTCACCCGGACAGCCGCGAGCAGTACTTC
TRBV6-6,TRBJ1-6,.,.,CASSFDPVYNSPLHF,TGTGCCAGCAGTTTTGATCCGGTCTATAATTCACCCCTCCACTTT
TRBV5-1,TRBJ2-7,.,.,CASSLSSYEQYF,TGCGCCAGCAGCTTATCGTCCTACGAGCAGTACTTC
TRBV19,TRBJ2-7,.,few,CASSIQAYYEQYF,TGTGCCAGTAGTATCCAGGCTTACTACGAGCAGTACTTC
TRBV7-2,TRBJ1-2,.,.,CASSLPAGNFIYGYTF,TGTGCCAGCAGCTTACCCGCGGGAAACTTTATCTATGGCTACACCTTC
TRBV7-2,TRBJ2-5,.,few,CASSLGALQETQYF,TGTGCCAGCAGCTTAGGAGCCCTCCAGGAGACCCAGTACTTC
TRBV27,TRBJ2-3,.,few,CASSLGGTDTQYF,TGTGCCAGCAGTTTGGGCGGCACAGATACGCAGTATTTT
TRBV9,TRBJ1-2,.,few,CASSVRQEAGGYTF,TGTGCCAGCAGCGTACGACAGGAGGCCGGTGGCTACACCTTC
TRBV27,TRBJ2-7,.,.,CASSAQQFSYEQYF,TGTGCCAGCAGTGCCCAACAGTTCTCCTACGAGCAGTACTTC
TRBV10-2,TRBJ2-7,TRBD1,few,CASSERDRGTGQQYF,TGCGCCAGCAGTGAGAGGGACAGGGGGACGGGTCAGCAGTACTTC
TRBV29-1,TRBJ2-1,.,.,CSVERSYNEQFF,TGCAGCGTTGAGAGGTCTTACAATGAGCAGTTCTTC
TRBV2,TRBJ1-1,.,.,CASSVREDTEAFF,TGTGCCAGCAGTGTCCGGGAGGACACTGAAGCTTTCTTT
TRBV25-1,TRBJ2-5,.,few,CASRVAPETQYF,TGTGCCAGCAGGGTAGCCCCAGAGACCCAGTACTTC
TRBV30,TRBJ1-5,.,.,CAWSVLGGQPQHF,TGTGCCTGGAGTGTACTTGGTGGTCAGCCCCAGCATTTT
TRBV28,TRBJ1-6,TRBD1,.,CASSSGQGISPLHF,TGTGCCAGCAGTTCTGGACAGGGTATTTCACCCCTCCACTTT
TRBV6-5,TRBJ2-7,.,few,CASSYSRNGDTYEQYF,TGTGCCAGCAGTTACTCTCGTAACGGGGACACCTACGAGCAGTACTTC
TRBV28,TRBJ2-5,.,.,CASSLSEETQYF,TGTGCCAGCAGTTTATCCGAGGAGACCCAGTACTTC
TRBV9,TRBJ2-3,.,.,CASGRGHSLTDTQYF,TGTGCCAGCGGGAGGGGACACAGTCTCACAGATACGCAGTATTTT
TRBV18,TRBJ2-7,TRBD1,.,CASRGQGAYEQYF,TGTGCCAGCCGCGGACAGGGGGCCTACGAGCAGTACTTC
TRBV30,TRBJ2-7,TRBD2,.,CAWNRGSGTSGVKDF,TGTGCCTGGAATCGAGGATCAGGGACTAGCGGAGTAAAAGACTTC
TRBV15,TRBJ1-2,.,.,CATSTWGWAPNYGYTF,TGTGCCACCAGCACCTGGGGGTGGGCTCCCAACTATGGCTACACCTTC
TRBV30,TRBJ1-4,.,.,CACHLQANEKLFF,TGTGCCTGCCACTTGCAAGCTAATGAAAAACTGTTTTTT
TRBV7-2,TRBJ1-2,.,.,CASSLTQGRDGYTF,TGTGCCAGCAGCTTGACGCAGGGGCGCGATGGCTACACCTTC
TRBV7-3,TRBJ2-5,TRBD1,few,CASSRQGLSQETQYF,TGTGCCAGCAGCCGACAGGGCCTAAGCCAAGAGACCCAGTACTTC
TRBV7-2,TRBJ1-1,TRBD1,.,CASSSNPGTGEEAFF,TGTGCCAGCAGCTCAAATCCCGGGACAGGGGAGGAAGCTTTCTTT
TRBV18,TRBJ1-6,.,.,CASSPRVGSPLHF,TGTGCCAGCTCACCCCGGGTGGGTTCACCCCTCCACTTT
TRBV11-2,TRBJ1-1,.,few,CASSLVRVGDTEAFF,TGTGCCAGCAGCTTAGTGAGGGTTGGAGACACTGAAGCTTTCTTT
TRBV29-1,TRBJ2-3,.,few,CSVVVGDTQYF,TGCAGCGTTGTGGTTGGAGATACGCAGTATTTT
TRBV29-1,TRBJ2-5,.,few,CSAEGRAPAETQYF,TGCAGCGCCGAGGGTCGGGCCCCGGCGGAGACCCAGTACTTC
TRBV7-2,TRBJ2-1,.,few,CASGPVGPVFYEQFF,TGTGCCAGCGGACCGGTGGGCCCCGTTTTTTATGAGCAGTTCTTC
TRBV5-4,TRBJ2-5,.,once,CASSLLGSETQYF,TGTGCCAGCAGCTTGCTAGGGAGTGAGACCCAGTACTTC
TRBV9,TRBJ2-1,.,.,CASGGRQVSGNEQFF,TGTGCCAGCGGTGGGAGACAGGTCAGCGGGAATGAGCAGTTCTTC
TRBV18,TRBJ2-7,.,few,CASSQGGSSYEQYF,TGTGCCAGCTCACAGGGGGGTAGCTCCTACGAGCAGTACTTC
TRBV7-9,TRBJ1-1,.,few,CASSLLGQGSTEAFF,TGTGCCAGCAGCTTATTGGGGCAGGGGTCCACTGAAGCTTTCTTT
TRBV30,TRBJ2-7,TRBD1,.,CAWYPGQGPYEQYF,TGTGCCTGGTATCCGGGACAGGGCCCCTACGAGCAGTACTTC